This entry lists 19 T cell receptor beta chains sequenced from one sample in a study of identical twins. A single record per CDR3 protein comes from TCRdb applying MiXCR to the 5' RACE reads. The sample includes nearly 900,000 distinct CDR3 sequences, 9% to 15% of them seen just once. A further study also used this sample, focusing on yellow fever vaccine responses in identical twins.

The sequenced sample was PBMCs. The receptors derive from a woman under 30 in good health.

V and J are TRBV19 and TRBJ1-5; 10 nucleotides line up with TRBD1. Germline CDR1 is LNHDA and CDR2 is SQIVND (reference sequence). The CDR3 is made up of 16 amino acids. The ends lost 3 bases at V and 0 bases at J; junction bases unmatched: 2. The CDR3 reads CASSIRDRGSNQPQHF. The CDR3 DNA reads as TGTGCCAGTAGTATCCGGGACAGGGGTAGCAATCAGCCCCAGCATTTT.

This clonotype occurred a few times. The genes are TRBV5-1 and TRBJ2-5; D is perhaps TRBD1 or TRBD2 (5 bases each). The CDR3 is made up of 14 amino acids. Per germline, CDR1 SGHRS and CDR2 YFSETQ. V was pared by 3 bases and J by 5 bases, with 14 bases between. The CDR3 nucleotides read TGCGCCAGCAGCTCTATGGGGGATTCGGAGACCCAGTACTTC. This translates into CASSSMGDSETQYF.

This clonotype was counted between two and nine times. The chain has TRBV12-3 or TRBV12-4 and TRBJ2-7, with 8 bases matching TRBD2. V was pared by 7 bases and J by 4 bases, with 18 bases of the junction left unmatched. The CDR3 is 17 amino acids. In nucleotides, the CDR3 is TGTGCCAGCACTCCGAGCTTAGCGGGAATAGGTCCTTACGAGCAGTACTTC. It specifies CASTPSLAGIGPYEQYF.

The chain couples TRBV29-1 to TRBJ2-5; D uncertain. Trimming cost V 6 bases and J 0 bases, with 8 bases left between them. The CDR3 extends over 12 amino acids. Germline V CDR1 and CDR2: SQVTM, ANQGSEA. The DNA for the CDR3 is TGCAGCGTCGACATCGACCAAGAGACCCAGTACTTC. Encoded protein: CSVDIDQETQYF.

This chain joins TRBV7-9 and TRBJ2-1; the D gene is possibly TRBD1 (5 bases). CDR1 and CDR2 (germline): SEHNR, FQNEAQ (reference sequence). CDR3 length: 15 amino acids. Trimming stripped 5 bases from V and 8 bases from J, with 19 bases between. The CDR3 DNA is TGTGCCAGCAGCCCAGGGCCTGGCGCCTTCTATGAGCAGTTCTTC. Amino acid sequence: CASSPGPGAFYEQFF.

This clonotype came up a few times. This chain connects TRBV7-2 to TRBJ2-7, with 7 bases identical to TRBD1. J was trimmed by 3 bases and V by 3 bases; bases with no gene match: 5. The CDR3 is 14 amino acids. In germline, CDR1 is SGHTA, CDR2 FQGNSA. The CDR3 protein is CASSFTGALYEQYV. CDR3 DNA sequence: TGTGCCAGCAGCTTCACAGGGGCCCTCTACGAGCAGTACGTC.

The chain couples TRBV7-9 to TRBJ1-2; a weak D match, TRBD1 (5 bases). Trimming took 5 bases from V and 2 from J, leaving 15 bases between them. There are 15 residues in the CDR3. The germline V gene has CDR1 SEHNR and CDR2 FQNEAQ (reference sequence). CDR3 sequence (DNA): TGTGCCAGCAGCAATCCCGACAGCCCCAACTATGGCTACACCTTC. This codes for CASSNPDSPNYGYTF. Drawing the rest from reference TRBV7-9 and TRBJ1-2, the complete variable domain is DTGVSQNPRHKITKRGQNVTFRCDPISEHNRLYWYRQTLGQGPEFLTYFQNEAQLEKSRLLSDRFSAERPKGSFSTLEIQRTEQGDSAMYLCASSNPDSPNYGYTFGSGTRLTVV.

J is TRBJ2-1 and V is TRBV19; TRBD1 or TRBD2 may be the D gene (5 bases each). The CDR3 is 14 amino acids. Per the germline V gene, CDR1 is LNHDA and CDR2 is SQIVND (reference sequence). V was cut by 7 bases and J by 3 bases, with 13 bases left in between. The CDR3 nucleotides read TGTGCCAGTAACCCAGGGAGTTTCTACAATGAGCAGTTCTTC. Translated: CASNPGSFYNEQFF.

J is TRBJ2-6 and V is TRBV6-5, with TRBD2 as a possible D gene (5 bases). V lost 0 bases and J lost 0, with 6 bases in between. The germline V gene encodes CDR1 MNHEY and CDR2 SVGAGI. The CDR3 extends over 16 amino acids. CDR3 DNA sequence: TGTGCCAGCAGTTACTCGACTACCTCTGGGGCCAACGTCCTGACTTTC. It codes for CASSYSTTSGANVLTF.

This clonotype has just a few counts. V gene TRBV7-9 combines with J gene TRBJ2-5; TRBD1 might be the D (6 bases). This CDR3 has 15 residues. V lost 1 base, J lost 1 base, and 10 bases lay in between. Germline assignment: CDR1 SEHNR and CDR2 FQNEAQ (reference sequence). The DNA of the CDR3 is TGTGCCAGCAGCTTAGTGACAGGCCTCCAAGAGACCCAGTACTTC. Residues: CASSLVTGLQETQYF.

This clonotype has a count of ten or more. The chain recombines TRBV18 with TRBJ2-7; the match to TRBD1 covers 9 bases. CDR3 size: 15 residues. Trimming took 1 base from V and 3 from J; bases not matched to a gene: 4. Germline V gives CDR1 KGHSH, CDR2 LQKENI. Written as DNA, the CDR3 is TGTGCCAGCTCACCACGGGACAGGGTGGGCTACGAGCAGTACTTC. Protein product: CASSPRDRVGYEQYF.

This clonotype was observed many times. The chain employs TRBV10-2 and TRBJ2-3, with TRBD2 matching 9 bases. The CDR3 length is 15 residues. Germline V gives CDR1 WSHSY, CDR2 SAAADI. V lost 4 bases, J lost 2 bases, and 4 bases stayed unmatched. CDR3 bases: TGCGCCAGCAGTGCCGGGACTAGCCCCACAGATACGCAGTATTTT. Protein: CASSAGTSPTDTQYF.

This clonotype was counted many times. CDR3 sequence reads: CASSGGGAQHGYTF. The CDR3 coding sequence is TGTGCCAGCAGCGGGGGGGGCGCCCAGCATGGCTACACCTTC. The chain carries TRBV28 and TRBJ1-2; possible D gene TRBD1, 6 bases. The V end was cut by 6 bases, the J end by 6 bases, with 17 bases between. The CDR3 is 14 residues long. The germline CDR1 and CDR2 sequences are MDHEN and SYDVKM.

This clonotype was observed a few times. V usage is TRBV7-8 and J usage is TRBJ2-7; weak D call: TRBD1 (6 bases). V dropped 1 base and J dropped 3 bases, with 13 bases sitting between them. The CDR3 totals 15 residues. Germline CDR1 and CDR2: SGHVS and FQNEAQ. The DNA for the CDR3 is TGTGCCAGCAGCTTAGTCACGGGACACTTCTACGAGCAGTACTTC. Encoded protein: CASSLVTGHFYEQYF.

The gene calls are TRBV15 and TRBJ2-7; tentative D call: TRBD2 (6 bases). With 5 bases removed from V and 8 bases from J, the gap between germline ends came to 16 bases. The CDR3 loop spans 13 amino acids. CDR1 LNHNV and CDR2 YYDKDF come from the germline V gene (reference sequence). The CDR3 DNA reads TGTGCCACCAGCCCTCGGCGGGGCTGGCAGCAGTACGTC. It yields the protein CATSPRRGWQQYV.

This rearrangement joins TRBV7-6 to TRBJ2-7; possible D gene TRBD2, 6 bases. There are 13 residues in the CDR3. Deletions cut 3 bases from V and 3 bases from J, with 9 bases between. Germline assignment: CDR1 SGHVS and CDR2 FNYEAQ. The CDR3 region has the DNA TGTGCCAGCAGCTTTGGGGGGTACTACGAGCAGTACGTC. It codes for CASSFGGYYEQYV.

At least ten counts were recorded for this clonotype. This chain connects TRBV10-3 to TRBJ2-2, with D perhaps TRBD1 (6 bases). V lost 5 bases to trimming and J lost 7 bases, with 14 bases between them. Germline lookup yields CDR1 ENHRY and CDR2 SYGVKD. The CDR3 has 14 residues. The CDR3 DNA sequence: TGTGCCATCAGTAAGGGGGTTTCCGTCGGGGAGCTGTTTTTT. This encodes CAISKGVSVGELFF.

The V and J genes are TRBV6-1 and TRBJ2-2; the D is unclear. CDR3 length: 14 residues. The germline CDR1 and CDR2 sequences are MNHNS and SASEGT. Trimming left V 6 bases short and J 6 bases short, with 14 bases between. CDR3 coding DNA: TGTGCCAGCAGACCTACACCGGTGGCCGGGGAGCTGTTTTTT. Encoded protein: CASRPTPVAGELFF.

This clonotype was seen only a few times. The chain has TRBV20-1 and TRBJ1-6; 8 positions agree with TRBD1. There are 13 residues in the CDR3. CDR1 and CDR2 (germline): DFQATT, SNEGSKA (reference sequence). V gave up 3 bases and J gave up 7 bases; unmatched junction bases: 2. The DNA of the CDR3 is TGCAGTGCTAGCCGGGACAGGAATTCACCCCTCCACTTT. Translated, it gives CSASRDRNSPLHF.